This entry lists 29 T cell receptor beta chains sequenced from one sample in a study of neurological immune-mediated disorders. TCRdb reprocessed the 5' RACE reads via MiXCR and lists one record per CDR3 protein. This table has 33,000 or so distinct CDR3 sequences, roughly 7% appearing once. Sample: PBMCs. These receptors were obtained from a woman between 40 and 55 years old in good health.

This clonotype was observed many times. The J gene is TRBJ1-5, the V gene TRBV28; 8 bases agree with TRBD1. With V trimmed by 5 bases and J by 6 bases, 9 bases remained unmatched. The CDR3 consists of 15 residues. Germline loops: CDR1 MDHEN, CDR2 SYDVKM. CDR3 in DNA: TGTGCCAGCAGTACCCCCGGACAGGGCGGTCAGCCCCAGCATTTT. Protein sequence: CASSTPGQGGQPQHF. The full variable domain, its missing parts supplied by reference TRBV28 and TRBJ1-5, is DVKVTQSSRYLVKRTGEKVFLECVQDMDHENMFWYRQDPGLGLRLIYFSYDVKMKEKGDIPEGYSVSREKKERFSLILESASTNQTSMYLCASSTPGQGGQPQHFGDGTRLSIL.

This clonotype has at least ten counts. V and J are TRBV5-6 and TRBJ2-2; weak D call: TRBD1 (5 bases). The CDR3 extends over 15 amino acids. V lost 4 bases and J 4 bases, leaving 14 bases between the germline ends. The germline V gene has CDR1 SGHDT and CDR2 YYEEEE. Here the CDR3 DNA reads TGTGCCAGCAGCCCCGGACAAGTAGGCACCGGGGAGCTGTTTTTT. This sequence encodes CASSPGQVGTGELFF. The variable domain in full, with the rest retrieved from reference TRBV5-6 and TRBJ2-2, is DAGVTQSPTHLIKTRGQQVTLRCSPKSGHDTVSWYQQALGQGPQFIFQYYEEEERQRGNFPDRFSGHQFPNYSSELNVNALLLGDSALYLCASSPGQVGTGELFFGEGSRLTVL.

This clonotype was detected ten times or more. V and J are TRBV6-5 and TRBJ1-3, with D uncertain. The V gene lost 7 bases and the J gene lost 3 bases, with 10 bases spanning the gap. This CDR3 spans 13 amino acids. CDR1 and CDR2 (germline): MNHEY, SVGAGI. The CDR3 protein is CASNSGYGNTIYF. DNA of the CDR3: TGTGCCAGCAACAGCGGTTATGGAAACACCATATATTTT.

This clonotype occurred many times. This chain links TRBV20-1 with TRBJ2-1; D is ambiguous. The CDR3 contains 11 residues. CDR1 and CDR2 from the germline V gene are DFQATT and SNEGSKA (reference sequence). With 5 bases removed from V and 6 bases from J, the gap between germline ends came to 8 bases. CDR3 sequence reads: CSARTSNEQFF. The CDR3 DNA reads TGCAGTGCTCGGACCTCCAATGAGCAGTTCTTC.

This clonotype appeared many times. CDR3 nucleotide sequence: TGCAGTGCGTCGGGATCTTTTTACGAGCAGTACTTC. Its translation is CSASGSFYEQYF. This chain uses TRBV20-1 with TRBJ2-7, with D tentatively TRBD2 (5 bases). The V end lost 6 bases, the J end lost 4 bases, and 13 bases lay between the germline ends. This CDR3 is 12 amino acids long. The germline gives CDR1 DFQATT, CDR2 SNEGSKA (reference sequence).

This clonotype occurred many times. The chain recombines TRBV7-9 with TRBJ2-7, with D maybe TRBD2 (6 bases). V was clipped by 3 bases and J by 7 bases, with 10 bases between them. Germline CDR1 reads SEHNR; CDR2 reads FQNEAQ (reference sequence). The length of the CDR3 is 12 residues. The CDR3 is CASSFGAGEQYV. CDR3 coding DNA: TGTGCCAGCAGCTTTGGGGCGGGGGAGCAGTACGTC.

This clonotype was counted at least ten times. J is TRBJ2-1 and V is TRBV7-8; possibly TRBD2 for D (5 bases). V was cut by 3 bases and J by 6 bases, with 9 bases left in between. The CDR3 covers 13 residues. Per the germline V gene, CDR1 is SGHVS and CDR2 is FQNEAQ. The CDR3, as DNA: TGTGCCAGCAGCTTCGGACTGAGCAATGAGCAGTTCTTC. Translated, it gives CASSFGLSNEQFF.

Ten or more counts support this clonotype. The chain employs TRBV14 and TRBJ2-7; possible D gene TRBD1, 5 bases. The CDR3 consists of 13 residues. V was cut by 10 bases and J by 0 bases, with 13 bases left in between. Germline lookup yields CDR1 SGHDN and CDR2 FVKESK. The CDR3 nucleotides read TGTGCCACCTCACTGACAGTCTCCTACGAGCAGTACTTC. This encodes CATSLTVSYEQYF.

This clonotype was picked up many times. This CDR3 is CASRTGRQTPGNTIYF. CDR3 DNA: TGTGCCAGCAGGACGGGGAGGCAGACTCCTGGAAACACCATATATTTT. The gene calls are TRBV12-3 or TRBV12-4 and TRBJ1-3; D is unclear. With 6 bases removed from V and 2 bases from J, the gap between germline ends came to 17 bases. This CDR3 is 16 amino acids long.

This clonotype was found a few times. J is TRBJ2-5 and V is TRBV28; TRBD2 matches 11 bases. CDR1 MDHEN and CDR2 SYDVKM come from the germline V gene. V shed 7 bases and J 3 bases; nucleotides not matched to a gene: 7. There are 15 residues in the CDR3. The CDR3 DNA is TGTGCCAGCAACCTTAGCGGGGGGGTAAAAGAGACCCAGTACTTC. This gives the protein CASNLSGGVKETQYF.

There are many counts of this clonotype. The chain carries TRBV3-1 and TRBJ2-4, with D hard to call. The CDR3 is made up of 14 amino acids. Deletions cut 4 bases from V and 0 bases from J, with 7 bases between. Germline CDR1 and CDR2: LGHDT and YNNKEL (reference sequence). CDR3 DNA: TGTGCCAGCAGCCTTATCTCAGCCAAAAACATTCAGTACTTC. This encodes CASSLISAKNIQYF. The entire variable domain, with the rest obtained from reference TRBV3-1 and TRBJ2-4, is as follows: DTAVSQTPKYLVTQMGNDKSIKCEQNLGHDTMYWYKQDSKKFLKIMFSYNNKELIINETVPNRFSPKSPDKAHLNLHINSLELGDSAVYFCASSLISAKNIQYFGAGTRLSVL.

This clonotype was seen repeatedly, ten times or more. The chain couples TRBV12-3 or TRBV12-4 to TRBJ1-4; 7 bases map to TRBD1. The CDR3 is 15 amino acids. V lost 4 bases and J lost 7; bases outside the gene matches: 9. CDR3 coding DNA: TGTGCCAGCAGTTACCCGGGACAGTGGGGTGAAAAACTGTTTTTT. Amino acids: CASSYPGQWGEKLFF.

This clonotype was observed at least ten times. The chain joins TRBV6-6 to TRBJ1-1; 9 bases map to TRBD1. The CDR3 sequence is 16 residues long. The trim removed 6 bases at V and 0 bases at J, leaving 8 bases unmatched. Germline V lookup: CDR1 MNHNY, CDR2 SVGAGI (reference sequence). CDR3 in amino acids: CASSRTGAGMNTEAFF. The CDR3 DNA reads as TGTGCCAGCAGCAGGACAGGGGCGGGTATGAACACTGAAGCTTTCTTT.

This clonotype has ten or more counts. The chain recombines TRBV12-3 or TRBV12-4 with TRBJ1-1; 7 bases are a match to TRBD1. The CDR3 is made up of 13 amino acids. V lost 6 bases, J lost 4 bases, and 5 bases stayed unmatched. The CDR3 reads CASRQGGGTEAFF. The CDR3 DNA reads as TGTGCCAGCAGACAAGGGGGCGGCACTGAAGCTTTCTTT.

This clonotype was counted at least ten times. The V gene is TRBV15, the J gene TRBJ2-7, with 12 positions matching TRBD2. Trimming removed 0 bases from V and 7 bases from J; junction bases left unmatched: 10. Germline CDR1 and CDR2: LNHNV and YYDKDF (reference sequence). The CDR3 contains 17 residues. As DNA, the CDR3 is TGTGCCACCAGCAGAGATTCACTAGCGGGAGGCCGATTGGAGCAGTACTTC. This translates into CATSRDSLAGGRLEQYF.

In its sample, this clonotype was seen many times. V gene TRBV7-8 combines with J gene TRBJ2-3; TRBD2 is a possible D gene (6 bases). V was shortened by 4 bases and J by 0 bases, with 8 bases between the two germline ends. This CDR3 comprises 14 residues. Germline V gives CDR1 SGHVS, CDR2 FQNEAQ. This chain's CDR3 is CASSSGLSTDTQYF. Here the CDR3 DNA reads TGTGCCAGCAGCTCGGGACTCAGCACAGATACGCAGTATTTT.

In regard to this clonotype: A clone one base away is much larger, so this may be a read error. The V call is TRBV9, the J call TRBJ2-3; TRBD1 matches 7 bases. The length of the CDR3 is 14 residues. The germline V gene encodes CDR1 SGDLS and CDR2 YYNGEE. The chain's CDR3 is CARSVSQGEDTQYF. In DNA form, the CDR3 reads TGTGCCAGAAGCGTCAGTCAGGGGGAGGATACGCAGTATTTT.

The rearrangement joins TRBV7-6 to TRBJ1-1; TRBD1 matches at 7 bases. CDR3 length: 15 residues. Trimming at V came to 8 bases and at J to 6 bases, leaving 15 bases not matched to a gene. Looked up from germline, CDR1 is SGHVS and CDR2 is FNYEAQ. Here the CDR3 reads CASRSLTGMGAEAFF. In DNA, the CDR3 is TGTGCCAGCCGATCGTTGACAGGGATGGGCGCTGAAGCTTTCTTT.

This clonotype was seen many times. The chain uses TRBV12-3 or TRBV12-4 and TRBJ2-7; D may match TRBD1 or TRBD2 (5 bases each). V dropped 6 bases and J dropped 7 bases, with 16 bases sitting between them. CDR3 length: 13 residues. The CDR3 DNA sequence: TGTGCCAGCAGCCCGGGGCTCCGGGTGGAGCAGTACTTC. Protein: CASSPGLRVEQYF.

Ten or more counts support this clonotype. This chain connects TRBV20-1 to TRBJ2-3; D call uncertain. Trimming shortened V by 5 bases and J by 4 bases, and 19 bases separated the two germline ends. The CDR3 consists of 15 residues. The germline CDR1 and CDR2 sequences are DFQATT and SNEGSKA (reference sequence). CDR3 residues: CSAYTGPTRADTQYF. The CDR3 bases are TGCAGTGCTTACACCGGGCCGACCCGAGCAGATACGCAGTATTTT.

The chain joins TRBV11-2 to TRBJ1-3, with unresolved D. V was clipped by 5 bases and J by 8 bases, with 16 bases between them. In germline, CDR1 is SGHAT, CDR2 FQNNGV. The length of the CDR3 is 14 residues. CDR3: CASSRRIAEDTIYF. As DNA, the CDR3 is TGTGCCAGCAGCCGGCGGATAGCGGAGGACACCATATATTTT.

This clonotype was seen at least ten times. The V gene is TRBV6-1, the J gene TRBJ1-5, with 7 bases fitting TRBD1. In germline, CDR1 is MNHNS, CDR2 SASEGT. The CDR3 consists of 14 residues. V shed 10 bases, J shed 0 bases, and the junction held 6 bases outside the gene matches. This chain's CDR3 is CATRDSYSNQPQHF. The CDR3 region has the DNA TGTGCCACGAGGGACAGTTATAGCAATCAGCCCCAGCATTTT.

This clonotype was seen many times. The genes are TRBV4-2 and TRBJ2-6; 12 bases line up with TRBD2. After removal of 4 bases from V and 4 bases from J, the junction contained 5 bases not matched to a gene. Germline values: CDR1 LGHNA, CDR2 YNFKEQ. CDR3 length: 17 amino acids. The CDR3: CASSRPSGGGGANVLTF. The CDR3 region has the DNA TGTGCCAGCAGCCGACCTAGCGGGGGGGGAGGGGCCAACGTCCTGACTTTC.

In this sample, this clonotype turned up many times. The V gene is TRBV5-1, the J gene TRBJ2-7; 7 nucleotides match TRBD2. This CDR3 spans 15 amino acids. V trimming: 5 bases; J trimming: 2 bases; junction bases outside the gene matches: 10. CDR1 is SGHRS, CDR2 YFSETQ, per germline. The CDR3 coding sequence is TGCGCCAGCAGTATTGGGAGGGGCGATACCTACGAGCAGTACGTC. Amino acid sequence: CASSIGRGDTYEQYV.

This clonotype was recorded at least ten times. The chain uses TRBV30 and TRBJ1-1; D remains unclear. The CDR3 is 13 residues long. Germline CDR1 GTSNPN, CDR2 SVGIG (reference sequence). Trimming removed 1 base at V and 6 bases at J, with 12 bases between. The CDR3 DNA follows: TGTGCCTGGAGTGGAGACTTAACCCCTGAAGCTTTCTTT. Encoded protein: CAWSGDLTPEAFF.

This clonotype showed up many times. The chain carries TRBV4-2 and TRBJ2-7; TRBD2 aligns across 8 bases. Per the germline V gene, CDR1 is LGHNA and CDR2 is YNFKEQ. There are 15 residues in the CDR3. Trimming took 0 bases from V and 2 from J; bases not matched to a gene: 3. CDR3 protein: CASSQELAEPYEQYF. The DNA of the CDR3 is TGTGCCAGCAGCCAAGAACTAGCGGAACCCTACGAGCAGTACTTC.

This clonotype was observed many times. The chain employs TRBV25-1 and TRBJ1-3; 7 bases match TRBD1. The V gene's germline CDR1 is MGHDK and CDR2 SYGVNS. V lost 7 bases and J lost 0; bases outside the gene matches: 3. The CDR3 contains 14 residues. CDR3 protein: CASTRDSSGNTIYF. The CDR3 region has the DNA TGTGCCAGCACCCGGGACAGCTCTGGAAACACCATATATTTT.

This clonotype occurred a few times. The CDR3 is CASSVEDRGHRGYTF. CDR3 DNA: TGTGCCAGCAGCGTAGAAGACAGGGGGCACCGGGGCTACACCTTC. The chain combines TRBV9 with TRBJ1-2; TRBD1 agrees at 10 bases. Losses at the gene ends were 0 bases for V and 8 bases for J; bases not matched to a gene: 7. Looked up from germline, CDR1 is SGDLS and CDR2 is YYNGEE. The CDR3 is 15 residues long.

This clonotype was observed at least ten times. This chain joins TRBV3-1 and TRBJ2-3; D is uncertain. The CDR3 consists of 17 residues. Trimming shortened V by 1 base and J by 6 bases, and 20 bases separated the two germline ends. In germline, CDR1 is LGHDT, CDR2 YNNKEL (reference sequence). CDR3: CASSQVEGNPQLDTQYF. The DNA of the CDR3 is TGTGCCAGCAGCCAAGTTGAAGGGAACCCCCAATTGGATACGCAGTATTTT.